Listed here are 4 T cell receptor beta chains from one sample, sequenced in a study of blood T cell repertoires in COVID-19. Some clones are missing from TCRdb's copy, which holds only in-frame ones; the method was immunoSEQ multiplex PCR. The data contain 40,000 to 55,000 clones, 90% to 95% of them singletons. Sample: peripheral blood. These receptors were obtained from a human donor in a cohort sampled during active COVID-19.

In this sample, this clone turned up once. The chain is built from TRBV10-3 and TRBJ2-3, with 8 bases identical to TRBD1. V gave up 3 bases and J gave up 1 base; unmatched junction bases: 3. Germline CDR1 reads ENHRY; CDR2 reads SYGVKD. This CDR3 contains 15 residues. The CDR3 spells CAISDTTGGTDTQYF. In DNA form, the CDR3 reads TGTGCCATCAGTGACACGACAGGGGGCACAGATACGCAGTATTTT.

This clone was observed a single time. The CDR3 nucleotides are TGCGCCAGCAGCCAATACAGGGGGTCGGGCACTGAAGCTTTCTTT. The encoded protein is CASSQYRGSGTEAFF. The V call is TRBV4-3, the J call TRBJ1-1; 8 nucleotides line up with TRBD1. The V and J ends lost 2 bases and 4 bases, in that order; junction bases with no gene match: 6. This CDR3 is 15 amino acids long. Per the germline V gene, CDR1 is LGHNA and CDR2 is YSLEER.

This chain uses TRBV7-6 with TRBJ2-7, with a weak D call TRBD1 (6 bases). This CDR3 region has 14 residues. Germline values: CDR1 SGHVS, CDR2 FNYEAQ. The V and J ends lost 5 bases and 3 bases respectively, with 14 bases between them. CDR3 sequence (DNA): TGTGCCAGCAGCCCGCAGGGGCCGGGCTACGAGCAGTACTTC. Its protein product is CASSPQGPGYEQYF.

The chain combines TRBV5-6 with TRBJ1-3; possible D gene TRBD1, 5 bases. The CDR3 is 15 residues long. CDR1 and CDR2 from the germline V gene are SGHDT and YYEEEE. V shed 4 bases and J shed 1 base, with 12 bases lying between them. The CDR3 sequence is CASSLTVGSGNTIYF. The CDR3 DNA reads as TGTGCCAGCAGCCTGACAGTAGGATCTGGAAACACCATATATTTT.